The present entry profiles one TCR beta chain with its context. The CDR3 contains 17 residues. In germline, CDR1 is MGHDK, CDR2 SYGVNS. V dropped 5 bases and J dropped 1 base, with 19 bases sitting between them. The record originates from a study of T cell changes during pregnancy in multiple sclerosis. Assay used: immunoSEQ multiplex PCR; TCRdb lists only in-frame clones, some missing. The sample has tens of thousands of clones, roughly 92% seen once. The clonotype comes from a female donor in good health, enrolled as a control in a pregnancy study. This sequence joins TRBV25-1 and TRBJ2-3; a possible D gene is TRBD2 (5 bases). The sequencing used peripheral blood, collected in the third trimester of pregnancy. CDR3 DNA: TGTGCCAGCAGTCTTGCCCCCTGGGCGGAGGGCACAGATACGCAGTATTTT. Translated, it gives CASSLAPWAEGTDTQYF. Variable domain in full (rest from reference TRBV25-1 and TRBJ2-3): EADIYQTPRYLVIGTGKKITLECSQTMGHDKMYWYQQDPGMELHLIHYSYGVNSTEKGDLSSESTVSRIRTEHFPLTLESARPSHTSQYLCASSLAPWAEGTDTQYFGPGTRLTVL.